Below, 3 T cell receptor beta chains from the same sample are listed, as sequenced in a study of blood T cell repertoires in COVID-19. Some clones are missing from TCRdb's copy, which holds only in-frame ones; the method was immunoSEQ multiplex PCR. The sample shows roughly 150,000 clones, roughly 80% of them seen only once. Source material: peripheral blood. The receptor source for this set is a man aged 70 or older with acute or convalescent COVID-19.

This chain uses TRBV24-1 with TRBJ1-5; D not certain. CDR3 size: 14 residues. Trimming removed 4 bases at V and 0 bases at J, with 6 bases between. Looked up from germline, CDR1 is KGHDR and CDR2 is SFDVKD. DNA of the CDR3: TGTGCCACCAGTGACGGACTTAGCAATCAGCCCCAGCATTTT. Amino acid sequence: CATSDGLSNQPQHF.

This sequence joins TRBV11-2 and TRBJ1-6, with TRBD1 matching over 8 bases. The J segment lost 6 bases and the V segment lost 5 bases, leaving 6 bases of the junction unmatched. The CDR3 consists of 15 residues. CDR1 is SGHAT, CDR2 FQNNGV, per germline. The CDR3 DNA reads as TGTGCCAGCAGCGGAAGGGACAGGCCTAATTCACCCCTCCACTTT. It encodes CASSGRDRPNSPLHF.

The CDR3 region is CASSETLPGPNYGYTF. The CDR3 DNA is TGTGCCAGCAGTGAAACCCTCCCAGGGCCTAACTATGGCTACACCTTC. The chain links TRBV6-1 to TRBJ1-2, with a weak D call TRBD1 (5 bases). The CDR3 is 16 residues long. CDR1 and CDR2 from the germline V gene are MNHNS and SASEGT. V lost 2 bases and J 0 bases, leaving 13 bases between the germline ends.